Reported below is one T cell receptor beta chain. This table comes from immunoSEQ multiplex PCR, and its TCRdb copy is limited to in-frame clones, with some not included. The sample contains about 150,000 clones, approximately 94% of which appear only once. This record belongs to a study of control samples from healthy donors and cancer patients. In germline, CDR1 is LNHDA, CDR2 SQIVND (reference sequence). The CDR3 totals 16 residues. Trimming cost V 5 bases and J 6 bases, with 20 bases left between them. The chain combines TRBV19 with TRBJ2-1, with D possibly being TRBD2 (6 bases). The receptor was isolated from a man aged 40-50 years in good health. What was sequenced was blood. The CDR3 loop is CASSQTGTPSGNEQFF. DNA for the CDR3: TGTGCCAGTAGTCAAACCGGGACTCCCTCGGGCAATGAGCAGTTCTTC.